This T cell receptor beta chain was identified in a study of low-dose radiotherapy and immunotherapy resistance in tumors. Background on the study: With cycle 1 day 1 as the start, patients took oral aspirin 300 mg daily for four cycles.

The germline gives CDR1 MNHEY, CDR2 SVGEGT. The CDR3 totals 14 residues. The V end was cut by 7 bases, the J end by 0 bases, with 10 bases between. cDNA synthesis used a TRAV/TRBV-specific primer set for both chains. Amplification of TCRs used a constant-region primer and V-primer adapter for 15 to 25 PCR cycles. TCRdb re-analysed the reads in MiXCR, keeping a single row per CDR3 protein. The profile shows 5,600 or so distinct CDR3 sequences, roughly 80% of them singletons. Donors received a regimen that comprised nivolumab, ipilimumab, aspirin, low-dose cyclophosphamide and low-dose radiotherapy. This TCR was recovered from a human donor with advanced metastatic prostate, ovarian, gallbladder or colorectal cancer (not recorded which). This table probably holds off-target reads from a library built for another chain. The chain carries TRBV6-2 or TRBV6-3 and TRBJ1-3; D remains unclear. The CDR3 protein is CASTPSVSGNTIYF. DNA for the CDR3: TGTGCCAGCACCCCGTCGGTCTCTGGAAACACCATATATTTT.